This TCR beta chain was profiled in a study of T cells in Graves' hyperthyroidism and ophthalmopathy. This clonotype appeared many times. It was RNA transcripts that yielded the amplified TCR beta CDR3 regions. During a first-round RT-PCR of the TCR CDR3, the HTBI primer set was used. TCRdb redid the calling of the multiplex PCR reads with MiXCR, one entry per CDR3 protein. Here the sample spans around 720,000 distinct CDR3 sequences, 30% to 40% being singletons. The sequenced sample was blood. This clonotype was obtained from a woman aged 35 to 49 with Graves' hyperthyroidism.

The CDR3: CASSLAGGPQHF. For the CDR3, the DNA is TGTGCCAGCAGCTTAGCCGGGGGGCCCCAGCATTTT. The chain joins TRBV7-9 to TRBJ1-5; D might be TRBD1 (5 bases). From germline, CDR1 is SEHNR and CDR2 FQNEAQ (reference sequence). The CDR3 contains 12 residues. Trimming pared 0 bases from V and 9 bases from J, leaving 6 bases between.